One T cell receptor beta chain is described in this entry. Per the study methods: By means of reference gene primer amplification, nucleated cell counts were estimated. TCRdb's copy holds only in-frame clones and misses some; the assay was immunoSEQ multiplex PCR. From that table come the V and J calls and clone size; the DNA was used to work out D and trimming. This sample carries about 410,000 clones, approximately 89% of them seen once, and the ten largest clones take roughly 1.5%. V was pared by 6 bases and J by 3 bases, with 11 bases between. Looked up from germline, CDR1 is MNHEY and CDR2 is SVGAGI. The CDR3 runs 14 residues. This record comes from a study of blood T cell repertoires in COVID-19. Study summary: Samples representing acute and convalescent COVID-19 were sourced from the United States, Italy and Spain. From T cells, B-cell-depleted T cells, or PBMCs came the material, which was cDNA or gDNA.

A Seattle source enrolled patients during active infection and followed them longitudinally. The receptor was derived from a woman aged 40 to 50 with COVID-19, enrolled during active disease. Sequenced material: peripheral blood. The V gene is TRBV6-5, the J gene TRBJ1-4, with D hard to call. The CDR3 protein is CASSQPGANEKLFF. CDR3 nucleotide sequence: TGTGCCAGCAGCCAACCGGGTGCTAATGAAAAACTGTTTTTT.